The 18 T cell receptor beta chains below all came from one sample that was sequenced in a study of blood T cell repertoires in COVID-19. Assay used: immunoSEQ multiplex PCR; TCRdb lists only in-frame clones, some missing. The data contain roughly 300,000 clones, about nine tenths of them singletons. The sequenced material came from PBMCs or T cells enriched from blood (not recorded which). These receptors all come from a woman younger than 45 who had recovered from COVID-19.

This clone showed up just once. The genes are TRBV5-6 and TRBJ2-1, with unresolved D. Germline V gene sequence: CDR1 SGHDT, CDR2 YYEEEE. Trimming took 6 bases from V and 3 from J, leaving 4 bases between them. The length of the CDR3 is 11 residues. The DNA of the CDR3 is TGTGCCAGCAATATCTACAATGAGCAGTTCTTC. The encoded protein is CASNIYNEQFF.

This clone was found a few times. The genes are TRBV30 and TRBJ1-1; TRBD1 aligns across 9 bases. The CDR3 sequence is 13 residues long. V was pared by 5 bases and J by 0 bases, with 1 base of the junction left unmatched. Per the germline V gene, CDR1 is GTSNPN and CDR2 is SVGIG (reference sequence). CDR3 DNA sequence: TGTGCCTGGGGACAGGGGATGAACACTGAAGCTTTCTTT. Protein sequence: CAWGQGMNTEAFF.

V usage is TRBV10-3 and J usage is TRBJ1-6, with 8 bases aligning to TRBD1. With 6 bases clipped from V and 6 bases from J, the junction kept 4 bases outside the gene matches. The V gene's germline CDR1 is ENHRY and CDR2 SYGVKD. The CDR3 is 14 residues long. The CDR3 protein is CAIRPGQGNSPLHF. In nucleotides, the CDR3 is TGTGCCATCAGACCTGGACAGGGTAATTCACCCCTCCACTTT.

The chain links TRBV28 to TRBJ2-2; D unclear. Germline CDR1 reads MDHEN; CDR2 reads SYDVKM. This CDR3 contains 17 residues. Trimming pared 3 bases from V and 1 base from J, leaving 15 bases between. CDR3 nucleotide sequence: TGTGCCAGCAGTTTGCGAGGCCGCCCATGGAACACCGGGGAGCTGTTTTTT. Its protein is CASSLRGRPWNTGELFF.

The rearrangement joins TRBV3-1 (or the pseudogene TRBV3-2) to TRBJ2-3; D is possibly TRBD2 (5 bases). This CDR3 contains 16 residues. Trimming removed 6 bases at V and 3 bases at J, with 19 bases between. Germline V gene lookup returns CDR1 LGHDT and CDR2 YNNKEL (reference sequence). As DNA, the CDR3 is TGTGCCAGCAGAGGTTTTAGCGCAAAACAGACAGATACGCAGTATTTT. Translating it yields CASRGFSAKQTDTQYF.

The rearrangement joins TRBV5-6 to TRBJ1-5; 9 nucleotides match TRBD1. The CDR3 sequence is 16 residues long. The germline V gene encodes CDR1 SGHDT and CDR2 YYEEEE. V gave up 4 bases and J gave up 3 bases; unmatched junction bases: 8. In DNA, the CDR3 is TGTGCCAGCAGCCAGGGACAGGGTCGAGTCAATCAGCCCCAGCATTTT. This encodes CASSQGQGRVNQPQHF.

The genes are TRBV6-5 and TRBJ1-6; 8 positions agree with TRBD1. The CDR3 sequence is 13 residues long. With V trimmed by 8 bases and J by 10 bases, 7 bases remained unmatched. The germline gives CDR1 MNHEY, CDR2 SVGAGI. CDR3 bases: TGTGCCAGCTATGCAGGGGGCGCATCACCCCTCCACTTT. It is translated as CASYAGGASPLHF.

The genes are TRBV7-2 and TRBJ1-5, with a tentative D call TRBD1 (5 bases). Trimming shortened V by 1 base and J by 0 bases, and 10 bases separated the two germline ends. The V gene's germline CDR1 is SGHTA and CDR2 FQGNSA. The CDR3 extends over 16 amino acids. This chain's CDR3 is CASSLGQGNSNQPQHF. DNA of the CDR3: TGTGCCAGCAGCTTAGGGCAGGGAAATAGCAATCAGCCCCAGCATTTT.

The chain combines TRBV7-2 with TRBJ2-1; maybe TRBD1 (7 bases). This CDR3 region has 16 residues. The germline CDR1 and CDR2 sequences are SGHTA and FQGNSA. V lost 5 bases and J 9 bases, leaving 23 bases between the germline ends. This chain's CDR3 is CASSELGGGFRSEQFF. The CDR3, as DNA: TGTGCCAGCAGCGAGTTAGGAGGGGGCTTCAGGAGTGAGCAGTTCTTC.

The rearrangement links TRBV2 to TRBJ2-2; TRBD1 might be the D (6 bases). This CDR3 has 15 amino acids. Per germline, CDR1 SNHLY and CDR2 FYNNEI. With 4 bases removed from V and 0 bases from J, the gap between germline ends came to 9 bases. CDR3 in amino acids: CASSAGHPNTGELFF. CDR3 DNA sequence: TGTGCCAGCAGTGCGGGACACCCGAACACCGGGGAGCTGTTTTTT.

The chain has TRBV28 and TRBJ1-2, with 12 bases fitting TRBD1. The germline V gene has CDR1 MDHEN and CDR2 SYDVKM. The CDR3 spans 15 residues. Unmatched junction bases numbered 6, after V lost 4 bases and J lost 6 bases. The CDR3 loop is CASSSPGQGADGYTF. CDR3 DNA: TGTGCCAGCAGTTCGCCGGGACAGGGGGCGGATGGCTACACCTTC.

This rearrangement joins TRBV5-1 to TRBJ2-7; 11 bases are a match to TRBD1. The CDR3 length is 17 residues. From germline, CDR1 is SGHRS and CDR2 YFSETQ. Trimming took 1 base from V and 0 from J; bases not matched to a gene: 6. CDR3 region: CASSLSAGTGGSYEQYF. CDR3 DNA sequence: TGCGCCAGCAGCTTGTCGGCCGGGACAGGGGGCTCCTACGAGCAGTACTTC.

This chain connects TRBV5-5 to TRBJ1-1, with TRBD1 matching 8 bases. Germline values: CDR1 SGHKS, CDR2 YYEKEE (reference sequence). Trimming removed 1 base from V and 1 base from J; junction bases left unmatched: 3. CDR3 size: 15 residues. As DNA, the CDR3 is TGTGCCAGCAGCTTGTCCGGGACAGGGAACACTGAAGCTTTCTTT. Translated, it gives CASSLSGTGNTEAFF.

This clone was observed a single time. J is TRBJ2-7 and V is TRBV7-2; TRBD2 is a possible D gene (5 bases). The germline V gene encodes CDR1 SGHTA and CDR2 FQGNSA. This CDR3 region has 13 residues. V was shortened by 4 bases and J by 6 bases, with 13 bases between the two germline ends. CDR3 DNA: TGTGCCAGCAGCTCCCGATTAGCGTTCGAGCAGTACTTC. Its translation is CASSSRLAFEQYF.

Here the CDR3 reads CASSFTGQENSPLHF. The DNA for the CDR3 is TGCGCCAGCAGCTTCACGGGACAGGAGAATTCACCCCTCCACTTT. The V gene is TRBV5-1, the J gene TRBJ1-6; 8 nucleotides line up with TRBD1. The CDR3 has 15 amino acids. Germline lookup yields CDR1 SGHRS and CDR2 YFSETQ. J was trimmed by 7 bases and V by 2 bases; bases with no gene match: 5.

The V call is TRBV18, the J call TRBJ1-1, with D possibly being TRBD1 (5 bases). Germline CDR1 is KGHSH and CDR2 is LQKENI. The CDR3 runs 14 residues. V lost 3 bases to trimming and J lost 5 bases, with 13 bases between them. The CDR3 bases are TGTGCCAGCTCACCCTTCCGGGGGGGAACTGAAGCTTTCTTT. This gives the protein CASSPFRGGTEAFF.

The rearrangement links TRBV29-1 to TRBJ2-7, with D possibly TRBD1 on 5 matching bases. The germline V and J ends were trimmed by 6 bases and 1 base, with 7 bases remaining between them. Looked up from germline, CDR1 is SQVTM and CDR2 is ANQGSEA. The CDR3 has 11 residues. In nucleotides, the CDR3 is TGCAGCGTGAAGGGGTCCTACGAGCAGTACTTC. Protein product: CSVKGSYEQYF.

The rearrangement links TRBV7-9 to TRBJ2-7, with a weak D call TRBD1 (5 bases). Germline lookup yields CDR1 SEHNR and CDR2 FQNEAQ (reference sequence). The CDR3 is 15 residues long. Trimming took off 2 bases at V and 2 bases at J, with 13 bases between the two ends. The CDR3 is CASSLRGPGTYEQYF. The CDR3 region has the DNA TGTGCCAGCAGCTTACGTGGTCCAGGGACCTACGAGCAGTACTTC.